This T cell receptor (beta chain) is drawn from a study of T cell responses to AZD1222 COVID-19 vaccine. Comments on this clone: Its matching antigen is unknown.

Study results and caveats: Seropositive at baseline were only a handful of AZD1222 recipients. CD4 TCRs linked to vaccination spanned spike, dominating at 160-218 and 743-854. White British people made up most donors, females outnumbered males, and clonal diversity was possibly underestimated.

Trimming removed 0 bases from V and 5 bases from J, with 16 bases in between. The CDR3 has 16 residues. Germline values: CDR1 MNHEY, CDR2 SVGAGI. Clones were read by immunoSEQ multiplex PCR, and TCRdb kept only the in-frame ones, dropping some. The sample lists more than 70,000 clones; around 86% were seen once. This chain joins TRBV6-5 and TRBJ1-1; D remains unclear. The sequences come from peripheral blood, collected on day 0 of AZD1222 vaccination. This clonotype was obtained from an adult in good health. Here the CDR3 reads CASSYSSGQVGTEAFF. The CDR3 DNA reads TGTGCCAGCAGTTACTCGAGTGGGCAGGTGGGGACTGAAGCTTTCTTT.